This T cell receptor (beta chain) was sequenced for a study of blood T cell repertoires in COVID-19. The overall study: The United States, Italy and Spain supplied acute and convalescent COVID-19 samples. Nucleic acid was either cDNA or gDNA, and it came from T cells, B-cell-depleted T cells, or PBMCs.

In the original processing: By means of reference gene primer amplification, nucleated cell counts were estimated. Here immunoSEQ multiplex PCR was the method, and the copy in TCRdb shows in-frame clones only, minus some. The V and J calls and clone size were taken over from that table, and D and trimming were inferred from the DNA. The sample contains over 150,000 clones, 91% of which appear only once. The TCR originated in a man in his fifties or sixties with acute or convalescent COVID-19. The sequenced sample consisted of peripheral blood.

The CDR3 here is CASSKSGLAAYEQYF. CDR3 coding DNA: TGTGCCAGCAGTAAATCCGGACTAGCGGCCTACGAGCAGTACTTC. This rearrangement joins TRBV28 to TRBJ2-7; 10 bases fit TRBD2. The length of the CDR3 is 15 residues. The V gene end was trimmed by 5 bases and the J gene end by 2 bases; junction bases not matched to a gene: 6. Germline CDR1 reads MDHEN; CDR2 reads SYDVKM.